Listed below are T cell receptor beta chains from one sample, sequenced in a study of OX40 agonist ivuxolimab in advanced cancers. The assay was immunoSEQ multiplex PCR, and TCRdb's table has in-frame clones only and misses some. The sample holds more than 70,000 clones, 80% to 90% seen once. The sequencing here drew on CD4+ or CD8+ T cells sorted from blood, taken in a trial of the OX40 agonist ivuxolimab. The receptors were sampled from an adult with an advanced solid tumor such as melanoma, head and neck, liver or kidney cancer. The CDR3 runs from the conserved cysteine through the conserved F or W. Clone size appears in some rows only: once, few, many, or a class for an expanded clone.

clone size | J gene | V gene | CDR3 protein
NA | TRBJ2-3 | TRBV10-1 | CASRAASTDTQYF
NA | TRBJ1-2 | TRBV19 | CASLLGSFYGYTF
NA | TRBJ2-7 | TRBV5-1 | CASSAGLAGSYEQYF
NA | TRBJ1-1 | TRBV5-1 | CASSLDVGRGGTEAFF
NA | TRBJ2-1 | TRBV11-2 | CASSLGGVSYNEQFF
NA | TRBJ2-3 | TRBV29-1 | CSVEDNSLGPDTQYF
NA | TRBJ1-1 | TRBV5-6 | CASSPDRGEAFF
NA | TRBJ2-2 | TRBV1 | CTSSPDCAGELFF
NA | TRBJ1-1 | TRBV5-6 | CASSLRDRVAFF
NA | TRBJ1-2 | TRBV11-2 | CASSLTVNYGYTF
NA | TRBJ2-1 | TRBV7-3 | CASSASGNEQFF
NA | TRBJ1-6 | TRBV28 | CASSLGIQDSPLHF
NA | TRBJ1-3 | TRBV5-1 | CASSNDRGSGNTIYF
NA | TRBJ1-1 | TRBV4-2 | CASSPHQENTEAFF
NA | TRBJ2-7 | TRBV5-1 | CASSFSPGWNEQYF
NA | TRBJ2-2 | TRBV7-5 | CVRSCPGTETTGELFF
NA | TRBJ1-5 | TRBV7-9 | CASSSDETGIRSQPQHF
NA | TRBJ1-3 | TRBV5-1 | CASSLGGAENTIYF
NA | TRBJ2-7 | TRBV13 | CASSPRPGYVLYF
NA | TRBJ2-5 | TRBV5-4 | CASSESGGAVGETQYF
NA | TRBJ2-2 | TRBV19 | CASSIRRLTGELFF
NA | TRBJ2-5 | TRBV30 | CAWSFGIYQETQYF
NA | TRBJ2-3 | TRBV6-1 | CASSVTGSTDTQYF
once | TRBJ1-3 | TRBV5-4 | CASGGFSGNTIYF
NA | TRBJ2-3 | TRBV7-3 | CASSGAFTDTQYF
NA | TRBJ1-2 | TRBV19 | CASSIMDVEGYTF
NA | TRBJ2-7 | TRBV7-3 | CASSLGSGGPYEQYF
once | TRBJ1-1 | TRBV12-5 | CASASIQKGAFF
NA | TRBJ1-2 | TRBV11-2 | CASSLRRSNYGYTF
NA | TRBJ1-5 | TRBV7-2 | CASSLGWRGEEPQHF
NA | TRBJ1-5 | TRBV18 | CASSPSAGYQPQHF
NA | TRBJ1-6 | TRBV28 | CASSFNRDSPLHF
NA | TRBJ1-2 | TRBV5-1 | CASSWAAGGSLYGYTF
once | TRBJ1-5 | TRBV6-5 | CASSRETRQPQHF
NA | TRBJ2-1 | TRBV7-9 | CASSLTSPYEQFF
few | TRBJ2-5 | TRBV2 | CASTLAGGFKYF